This T cell receptor beta chain was retrieved from a study of CD8+ T cells in alopecia areata. Study in general: A 6-month off-drug phase came after tofacitinib, which had lasted 6 to 18 months.

Indicated treatment: oral pan-JAK inhibitor, 5-10 mg twice daily. V lost 1 base and J lost 4, with 5 bases in between. The germline V gene encodes CDR1 SGHAT and CDR2 FQNNGV. CDR3 length: 13 residues. Findings of the study overall: Under tofacitinib, numerous expanded lesional clonotypes remained detectable in scalp and blood.

RNA, once extracted, was reverse transcribed into cDNA for use as the sequencing template. Generated by immunoSEQ multiplex PCR, the TCRdb table keeps only in-frame clones and is missing some. Among roughly 190,000 clones listed, around 60% were seen once. Details on this clone: What it binds is unknown.

The specimen comprised CD4+ T cells sorted from blood, sampled at week 4, from a patient treated with tofacitinib. The receptor comes from a human donor with alopecia areata. This chain uses TRBV11-2 with TRBJ2-1; D not resolved. CDR3 sequence reads: CASSLGAYNEQFF. CDR3 sequence (DNA): TGTGCCAGCAGCTTAGGGGCGTACAATGAGCAGTTCTTC.